This T cell receptor (beta chain) derives from a study of spatial heterogeneity in lung cancer. Each CDR3 protein gets one entry after TCRdb re-called the 5' RACE reads with MiXCR. The profile shows some 5,100 distinct CDR3 sequences, approximately 24% of them singletons. As to time point: sample taken at primary tumor resection. Researchers sequenced whole RNA taken from tumor, nontumor lung or frozen PBMC without sorting. Samples came from approximately 65 TRACERx patients with untreated early-stage lung cancer. The CDR3 covers 15 residues. Trimming at V came to 4 bases and at J to 7 bases, leaving 8 bases not matched to a gene.

The genes are TRBV12-3 or TRBV12-4 and TRBJ2-1; 9 bases fit TRBD1. This clonotype was sampled from a male donor with early-stage non-small cell lung cancer. The specimen was PBMCs, collected at surgery. The CDR3 is CASSSQDRGGNEQFF. In nucleotides, the CDR3 is TGTGCCAGCAGTTCCCAGGACAGGGGAGGAAATGAGCAGTTCTTC.